These T cell receptor beta chains were read from a single sample in a study of cytomegalovirus exposure and HLA in healthy donors. Libraries were prepared by immunoSEQ multiplex PCR; TCRdb keeps only in-frame clonotypes and omits some of them. The sample contains 75,000 to 100,000 clones, under 85% of which appear only once. Sequencing was carried out using PBMCs. These receptors originate from a woman between 70 and 85 years old in good health and CMV-seropositive. CDR3s include the opening cysteine and the closing phenylalanine or tryptophan. The order of the fields is D gene, clone size, V gene, J gene, CDR3 DNA, CDR3 protein. A D gene is named only where the DNA matches it firmly. Only some rows state a clone size, as once, few, many or a class for expanded clones.

D gene: -
clone size: -
V gene: TRBV28
J gene: TRBJ2-7
CDR3 DNA: TGTGCCAGCAACTTTCAGGGGGGAGGCGCCTACGAGCAGTACTTC
CDR3 protein: CASNFQGGGAYEQYF

D gene: TRBD1
clone size: -
V gene: TRBV7-3
J gene: TRBJ2-2
CDR3 DNA: TGTGCCAGCAGCTCACCAGGGACAGCCCAGGGTGGACGGGAGAACACCGGGGAGCTGTTTTTT
CDR3 protein: CASSSPGTAQGGRENTGELFF

D gene: TRBD1
clone size: -
V gene: TRBV5-1
J gene: TRBJ1-1
CDR3 DNA: TGCGCCAGCAGCTTGGGACAGGGGAAGAACACTGAAGCTTTCTTT
CDR3 protein: CASSLGQGKNTEAFF

D gene: -
clone size: -
V gene: TRBV7-3
J gene: TRBJ2-1
CDR3 DNA: TGTGCCAGCGCCTCCGGGACTCTTAATGAGCAGTTCTTC
CDR3 protein: CASASGTLNEQFF

D gene: TRBD1
clone size: few
V gene: TRBV7-9
J gene: TRBJ1-2
CDR3 DNA: TGTGCCAGCAGCTCCGGGACAGGGAACTATGGCTACACCTTC
CDR3 protein: CASSSGTGNYGYTF

D gene: -
clone size: -
V gene: TRBV11-2
J gene: TRBJ2-3
CDR3 DNA: TGTGCCAGCAGCTTAGATTCCCTAGTAGATACGCAGTATTTT
CDR3 protein: CASSLDSLVDTQYF

D gene: -
clone size: -
V gene: TRBV5-1
J gene: TRBJ1-5
CDR3 DNA: TGCGCCAGCAGCTTGGGGGGAGTGGAGCCCCAGCATTTT
CDR3 protein: CASSLGGVEPQHF

D gene: TRBD2
clone size: -
V gene: TRBV29-1
J gene: TRBJ2-2
CDR3 DNA: TGCAGCGTTTACCGACTAGCGGGGGGCGTCGGGGAGCTGTTTTTT
CDR3 protein: CSVYRLAGGVGELFF

D gene: -
clone size: -
V gene: TRBV19
J gene: TRBJ2-1
CDR3 DNA: TGTGCCAGTAGTATAGTTGGGGGGGCGGTGAATGAGCAGTTCTTC
CDR3 protein: CASSIVGGAVNEQFF

D gene: TRBD1
clone size: -
V gene: TRBV28
J gene: TRBJ2-3
CDR3 DNA: TGTGCCAGCCTCAGACAGGGGGTAGATACGCAGTATTTT
CDR3 protein: CASLRQGVDTQYF

D gene: -
clone size: -
V gene: TRBV4-2
J gene: TRBJ1-2
CDR3 DNA: TGTGCCAGCAGCCAACCCCAGACAGGCCACTATGGCTACACCTTC
CDR3 protein: CASSQPQTGHYGYTF

D gene: TRBD2
clone size: -
V gene: TRBV5-6
J gene: TRBJ2-2
CDR3 DNA: TGTGCCAGCAGCTTCGAAACTAGCGGGTACACCGGGGAGCTGTTTTTT
CDR3 protein: CASSFETSGYTGELFF

D gene: -
clone size: few
V gene: TRBV7-2
J gene: TRBJ2-5
CDR3 DNA: TGTGCCAGCAGCTTAGCGCTCTCCGGGAGAGAGACCCAGTACTTC
CDR3 protein: CASSLALSGRETQYF

D gene: -
clone size: once
V gene: TRBV2
J gene: TRBJ1-2
CDR3 DNA: TGTGCCAGCAGCCCCGACAGGACCCTTGGGGGCTACACCTTC
CDR3 protein: CASSPDRTLGGYTF

D gene: TRBD2
clone size: -
V gene: TRBV11-2
J gene: TRBJ2-2
CDR3 DNA: TGTGCCAGCAGCTCCGTCCAGCGGGGGGGCCCCGGGGAGCTGTTTTTT
CDR3 protein: CASSSVQRGGPGELFF

D gene: -
clone size: -
V gene: TRBV15
J gene: TRBJ1-3
CDR3 DNA: TGTGCCACCAGCAGAGATACGGTTACATATTTT
CDR3 protein: CATSRDTVTYF

D gene: -
clone size: -
V gene: TRBV4-3
J gene: TRBJ2-5
CDR3 DNA: TGCGCCAGCAGCCAAGATTATGGTCCTAAGCAGTACTTC
CDR3 protein: CASSQDYGPKQYF

D gene: TRBD2
clone size: -
V gene: TRBV28
J gene: TRBJ2-7
CDR3 DNA: TGTGCCAGCACGGGGGGCTACGAGCAGTACTTC
CDR3 protein: CASTGGYEQYF

D gene: -
clone size: -
V gene: TRBV19
J gene: TRBJ1-1
CDR3 DNA: TGTGCCAGTAGTATCCCCCGGCGGACTGAAGCTTTCTTT
CDR3 protein: CASSIPRRTEAFF

D gene: -
clone size: -
V gene: TRBV30
J gene: TRBJ2-2
CDR3 DNA: TGTGCCTGGACCAGGGCGCGCACCGGGGAGCTGTTTTTT
CDR3 protein: CAWTRARTGELFF

D gene: -
clone size: -
V gene: TRBV29-1
J gene: TRBJ1-5
CDR3 DNA: TGCAGCGTTGCTAACAGGAATCAGCCCCAGCATTTT
CDR3 protein: CSVANRNQPQHF

D gene: TRBD1
clone size: -
V gene: TRBV4-1
J gene: TRBJ2-5
CDR3 DNA: TGCGCCAGCAGCCTAACCGGGACAGGGGGTTGGGAGACCCAGTACTTC
CDR3 protein: CASSLTGTGGWETQYF

D gene: TRBD1
clone size: few
V gene: TRBV10-2
J gene: TRBJ2-7
CDR3 DNA: TGCGCCAGCGGGGACAGGGGCGGCGAGCAGTACTTC
CDR3 protein: CASGDRGGEQYF

D gene: -
clone size: once
V gene: TRBV7-8
J gene: TRBJ1-2
CDR3 DNA: TGTGCCAGCAGCTTAGATCCCGGTGGCTACACCTTC
CDR3 protein: CASSLDPGGYTF

D gene: -
clone size: -
V gene: TRBV6-5
J gene: TRBJ1-6
CDR3 DNA: TGTGCCAGTCAAACCGGGGTATCCTATAATTCACCCCTCCACTTT
CDR3 protein: CASQTGVSYNSPLHF

D gene: -
clone size: few
V gene: TRBV28
J gene: TRBJ1-1
CDR3 DNA: TGTGCCAGCAGTTTGGCCCGCGGGGGGAGCACTGAAGCTTTCTTT
CDR3 protein: CASSLARGGSTEAFF